Each of the 2 T cell receptor beta chains below was sequenced from the same sample in a study of regulatory T cells in long-lasting Graves disease. The time point: newly diagnosed GD, antithyroid drugs for less than 3 months. PBMC RNA was the source of the TCR library. Arm-PCR of CDR3 regions with iRepertoire HTBI primers generated TCR beta libraries. Each CDR3 protein gets one entry after TCRdb re-called the multiplex PCR reads with MiXCR. The sample contains roughly 400,000 distinct CDR3 sequences, about 16% of which appear only once. These same data were also listed under a study on T cells in Graves' hyperthyroidism and ophthalmopathy.

Material: peripheral blood mononuclear cells (PBMCs), obtained at new diagnosis, from a patient treated with antithyroid drugs. The receptors derive from a woman between 18 and 30 years old with Graves disease.

There are many counts of this clonotype. The rearrangement links TRBV7-2 to TRBJ2-1, with 11 bases fitting TRBD2. V shed 4 bases, J shed 0 bases, and the junction held 14 bases outside the gene matches. This CDR3 region has 20 residues. CDR1 is SGHTA and CDR2 is FQGNSA in the germline V gene. CDR3 sequence (DNA): TGTGCCAGCAGCTCCCCCCCCGGGACTAGCGGAAGTCACTCCTACAATGAGCAGTTCTTC. Its translation: CASSSPPGTSGSHSYNEQFF.

Ten or more counts support this clonotype. The gene calls are TRBV11-2 and TRBJ2-1; D unclear. The DNA matches TRBJ2-5 better at its end, which makes the J call doubtful. This CDR3 comprises 13 residues. Germline CDR1 reads SGHAT; CDR2 reads FQNNGV. CDR3 nucleotide sequence: TGTGCCAGCAGCTTAAGCAGTTTGGAGACCCAGTACTTC. This sequence encodes CASSLSSLETQYF.